One and the same sample provided the 15 T cell receptor beta chains below, sequenced in a study of identical twins. TCRdb itself ran the 5' RACE reads through MiXCR, one entry per CDR3 protein. The top ten clones hold around 3% of a sample with 250,000 to 300,000 distinct CDR3 sequences, about 9% of them seen once. This sample was also put to use in a study of yellow fever vaccine responses in identical twins.

The sample taken for sequencing was CD8+ T cells sorted from blood. The receptors here all came from a woman between 18 and 29 years old in good health.

The table lists this clonotype with many counts. The V and J genes are TRBV29-1 and TRBJ2-3; D possibly matches TRBD1 or TRBD2 (5 bases each). Per the germline V gene, CDR1 is SQVTM and CDR2 is ANQGSEA. This CDR3 region has 17 residues. V lost 0 bases and J 8 bases, leaving 24 bases between the germline ends. CDR3 in amino acids: CSVEDNGADLGVPTQYF. The CDR3 nucleotides are TGCAGCGTTGAAGATAACGGGGCAGACCTGGGGGTCCCTACGCAGTATTTT.

V gene TRBV6-6 combines with J gene TRBJ2-5; D is uncertain. Trimming took 0 bases from V and 2 from J, leaving 4 bases between them. The CDR3 is made up of 13 amino acids. Germline CDR1 reads MNHNY; CDR2 reads SVGAGI (reference sequence). CDR3 DNA sequence: TGTGCCAGCAGTTACTCGACGCAAGAGACCCAGTACTTC. This encodes CASSYSTQETQYF.

The chain uses TRBV20-1 and TRBJ2-5; the D gene is possibly TRBD2 (7 bases). Germline CDR1 and CDR2: DFQATT and SNEGSKA (reference sequence). V shed 6 bases and J shed 4 bases, with 21 bases lying between them. The CDR3 length is 15 residues. CDR3: CSATGVGGRRETQYF. CDR3 bases: TGCAGTGCCACTGGGGTGGGGGGGCGAAGAGAGACCCAGTACTTC.

This clonotype was seen repeatedly, ten times or more. The chain has TRBV12-5 and TRBJ2-7; D is undetermined. The CDR3 covers 11 residues. CDR1 LGHNT and CDR2 FRNRAP come from the germline V gene. The germline V and J ends were trimmed by 1 base and 6 bases, with 4 bases remaining between them. The CDR3 loop reads CASGLGSEQYF. The CDR3 coding sequence is TGTGCTAGTGGTTTGGGCAGCGAGCAGTACTTC.

This clonotype was seen a handful of times. The gene calls are TRBV20-1 and TRBJ2-2; D not resolved. V lost 6 bases and J lost 8, with 10 bases in between. Germline CDR1 reads DFQATT; CDR2 reads SNEGSKA (reference sequence). CDR3 length equals 11 residues. CDR3 protein: CSARSVGELFF. DNA for the CDR3: TGCAGTGCCCGAAGTGTGGGGGAGCTGTTTTTT.

V and J are TRBV15 and TRBJ2-5, with 8 bases that match TRBD2. The V and J ends lost 9 bases and 5 bases, in that order; junction bases with no gene match: 11. The CDR3 runs to 14 residues. In germline, CDR1 is LNHNV, CDR2 YYDKDF (reference sequence). CDR3 region: CATRGTSSGETQYF. The CDR3 nucleotides are TGTGCCACTAGAGGGACTAGTAGCGGGGAGACCCAGTACTTC.

The sample holds a few counts of this clonotype. V and J are TRBV5-6 and TRBJ2-6, with D unresolved. The V and J ends lost 0 bases and 0 bases respectively, with 7 bases between them. Germline CDR1 SGHDT, CDR2 YYEEEE. CDR3 length: 16 amino acids. In nucleotides, the CDR3 is TGTGCCAGCAGCTTGGGGGCGGTCTCTGGGGCCAACGTCCTGACTTTC. Translation: CASSLGAVSGANVLTF. The full variable domain, with the rest looked up from reference TRBV5-6 and TRBJ2-6, is DAGVTQSPTHLIKTRGQQVTLRCSPKSGHDTVSWYQQALGQGPQFIFQYYEEEERQRGNFPDRFSGHQFPNYSSELNVNALLLGDSALYLCASSLGAVSGANVLTFGAGSRLTVL.

The chain recombines TRBV4-2 with TRBJ2-7, with TRBD1 matching over 11 bases. The CDR3 extends over 17 amino acids. In germline, CDR1 is LGHNA, CDR2 YNFKEQ. Trimming at V came to 0 bases and at J to 0 bases, leaving 4 bases not matched to a gene. The CDR3 region has the DNA TGTGCCAGCAGCCAAGAGGGAGGGACAGGGGGCTCCTACGAGCAGTACTTC. Translated: CASSQEGGTGGSYEQYF.

This rearrangement joins TRBV11-1 to TRBJ1-5; a possible D gene is TRBD1 (5 bases). The ends were cut back, 6 bases at V and 0 bases at J, with 9 bases in the middle. Germline V gene lookup returns CDR1 SGHAT and CDR2 FQDESV (reference sequence). This CDR3 spans 14 amino acids. CDR3: CASSRQGSNQPQHF. Here the CDR3 DNA reads TGTGCCAGCAGTCGGCAGGGTAGCAATCAGCCCCAGCATTTT.

The sample holds many counts of this clonotype. The chain employs TRBV6-4 and TRBJ2-2, with 7 bases matching TRBD1. CDR3 length: 14 amino acids. Germline V gene lookup returns CDR1 MRHNA and CDR2 SNTAGT. Losses at the gene ends were 4 bases for V and 3 bases for J; bases not matched to a gene: 2. In DNA form, the CDR3 reads TGTGCCAGCAGTGGGGACAGTCACACCGGGGAGCTGTTTTTT. It translates to CASSGDSHTGELFF.

Ten or more counts support this clonotype. J is TRBJ1-4 and V is TRBV7-9, with D perhaps matching TRBD1 (6 bases). V lost 7 bases, J lost 0 bases, and 9 bases lay in between. Germline CDR1 reads SEHNR; CDR2 reads FQNEAQ (reference sequence). CDR3 length equals 14 residues. The CDR3 coding sequence is TGTGCCAGCACCACAGGGTCAACTAATGAAAAACTGTTTTTT. Protein: CASTTGSTNEKLFF.

This clonotype was picked up many times. This rearrangement joins TRBV9 to TRBJ2-1; D is possibly TRBD1 (6 bases). Trimming shortened V by 0 bases and J by 2 bases, and 9 bases separated the two germline ends. The germline CDR1 and CDR2 sequences are SGDLS and YYNGEE. This CDR3 region has 15 residues. DNA for the CDR3: TGTGCCAGCAGCGTAGCCCAGGGGCCCTACAATGAGCAGTTCTTC. As protein: CASSVAQGPYNEQFF.

There are a few counts of this clonotype. The chain has TRBV4-3 and TRBJ2-7; perhaps TRBD1 as D (6 bases). The CDR3 spans 20 residues. The V end was cut by 1 base, the J end by 0 bases, with 25 bases between. The germline CDR1 and CDR2 sequences are LGHNA and YSLEER. CDR3 protein: CASSQGTGNADLGLSYEQYF. Here the CDR3 DNA reads TGCGCCAGCAGCCAAGGTACAGGGAACGCAGATTTAGGACTCTCCTACGAGCAGTACTTC.

The sample holds many counts of this clonotype. The chain combines TRBV5-1 with TRBJ2-7; a weak D match, TRBD2 (5 bases). The CDR3 contains 13 residues. V was cut by 5 bases and J by 0 bases, with 9 bases left in between. CDR1 is SGHRS, CDR2 YFSETQ, per germline. CDR3 protein: CASRDSSSYEQYF. The DNA for the CDR3 is TGCGCCAGCAGGGACTCGAGCTCCTACGAGCAGTACTTC.

This clonotype was found many times. The genes are TRBV4-3 and TRBJ2-1, with D uncertain. The CDR3 is 17 amino acids. Germline V gene lookup returns CDR1 LGHNA and CDR2 YSLEER. Trimming left V 0 bases short and J 3 bases short, with 15 bases between. The CDR3 DNA is TGCGCCAGCAGCCAAGAGTCTGGGGTTTTGGTCTACAATGAGCAGTTCTTC. It specifies CASSQESGVLVYNEQFF.